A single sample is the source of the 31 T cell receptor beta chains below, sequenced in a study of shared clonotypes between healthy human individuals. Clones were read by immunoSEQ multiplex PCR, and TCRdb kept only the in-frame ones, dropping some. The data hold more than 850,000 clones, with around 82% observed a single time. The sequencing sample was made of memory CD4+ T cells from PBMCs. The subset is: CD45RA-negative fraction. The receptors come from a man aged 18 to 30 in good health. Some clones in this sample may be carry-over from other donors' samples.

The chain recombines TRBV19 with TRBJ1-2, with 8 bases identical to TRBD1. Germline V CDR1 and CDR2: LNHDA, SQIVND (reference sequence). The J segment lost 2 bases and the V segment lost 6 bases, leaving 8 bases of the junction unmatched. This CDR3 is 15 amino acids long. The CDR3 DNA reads TGTGCCAGTAGATCTAACAGGGGGGCGAACTATGGCTACACCTTC. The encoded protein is CASRSNRGANYGYTF.

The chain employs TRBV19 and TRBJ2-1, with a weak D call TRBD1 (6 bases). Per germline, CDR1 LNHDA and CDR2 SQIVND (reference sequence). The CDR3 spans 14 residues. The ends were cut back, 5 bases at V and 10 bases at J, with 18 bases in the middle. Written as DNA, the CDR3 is TGTGCCAGTAGTGCCCGGGACATGGTCCCGGAGCAGTTCTTC. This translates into CASSARDMVPEQFF.

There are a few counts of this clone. The CDR3 DNA sequence: TGTGCCAGCAGCTTCGAGTACAATGAGCAGTTCTTC. Encoded protein: CASSFEYNEQFF. The genes are TRBV11-2 and TRBJ2-1; D unclear. Germline assignment: CDR1 SGHAT and CDR2 FQNNGV. The length of the CDR3 is 12 residues. Trimming took 3 bases from V and 4 from J, leaving 4 bases between them.

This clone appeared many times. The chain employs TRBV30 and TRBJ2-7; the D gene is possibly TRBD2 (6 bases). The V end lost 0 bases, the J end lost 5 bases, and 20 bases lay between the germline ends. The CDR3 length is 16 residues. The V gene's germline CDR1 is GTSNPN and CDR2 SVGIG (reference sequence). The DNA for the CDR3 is TGTGCCTGGAGTGTAGGTGGGGGGTGGACATCCCACGAGCAGTACTTC. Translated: CAWSVGGGWTSHEQYF.

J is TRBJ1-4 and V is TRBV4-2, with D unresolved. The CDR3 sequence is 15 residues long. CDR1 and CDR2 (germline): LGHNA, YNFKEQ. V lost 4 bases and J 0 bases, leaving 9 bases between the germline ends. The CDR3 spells CASSRPGATNEKLFF. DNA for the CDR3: TGTGCCAGCAGCCGCCCAGGAGCAACTAATGAAAAACTGTTTTTT.

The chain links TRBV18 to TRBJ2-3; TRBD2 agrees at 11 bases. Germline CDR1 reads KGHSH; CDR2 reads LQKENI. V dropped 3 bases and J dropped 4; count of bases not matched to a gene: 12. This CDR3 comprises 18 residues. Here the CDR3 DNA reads TGTGCCAGCTCACCGCAAATGATTACTAGCGGGAGTTCAGATACGCAGTATTTT. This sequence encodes CASSPQMITSGSSDTQYF.

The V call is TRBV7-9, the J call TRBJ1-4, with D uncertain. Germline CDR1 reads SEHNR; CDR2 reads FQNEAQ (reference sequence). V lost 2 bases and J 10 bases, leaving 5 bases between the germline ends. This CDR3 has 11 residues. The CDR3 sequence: CASSLFRKLFF. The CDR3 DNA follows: TGTGCCAGCAGCTTATTTAGAAAACTGTTTTTT.

The CDR3, as DNA: TGTGCCAGCAGACGGACTAGCGGGACTTCCTACGAGCAGTACTTC. Its protein product is CASRRTSGTSYEQYF. The rearrangement links TRBV7-9 to TRBJ2-7; 12 bases match TRBD2. Germline lookup yields CDR1 SEHNR and CDR2 FQNEAQ (reference sequence). The CDR3 contains 15 residues. The trim removed 6 bases at V and 1 base at J, leaving 4 bases unmatched.

The CDR3 DNA reads as TGTGCCACCAGCAGAGAAGGAGGGGGCGCATGGTATGGCTACACCTTC. It encodes CATSREGGGAWYGYTF. The chain links TRBV15 to TRBJ1-2; TRBD1 aligns across 7 bases. Germline V lookup: CDR1 LNHNV, CDR2 YYDKDF (reference sequence). V shed 0 bases and J 5 bases; nucleotides not matched to a gene: 9. The CDR3 consists of 16 residues.

Written as DNA, the CDR3 is TGCAGTGCTAGAAAGGGATACGAGCAGTACTTC. Protein sequence: CSARKGYEQYF. V and J are TRBV20-1 and TRBJ2-7; D remains unclear. V was trimmed by 2 bases and J by 4 bases, leaving 6 bases between them. The V gene's germline CDR1 is DFQATT and CDR2 SNEGSKA (reference sequence). This CDR3 has 11 amino acids.

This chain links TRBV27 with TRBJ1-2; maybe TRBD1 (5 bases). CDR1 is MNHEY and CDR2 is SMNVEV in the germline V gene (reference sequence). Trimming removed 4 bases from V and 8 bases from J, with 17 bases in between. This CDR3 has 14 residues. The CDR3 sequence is CASSYLVGGVGYTF. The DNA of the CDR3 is TGTGCCAGCAGTTACCTCGTTGGGGGTGTAGGCTACACCTTC.

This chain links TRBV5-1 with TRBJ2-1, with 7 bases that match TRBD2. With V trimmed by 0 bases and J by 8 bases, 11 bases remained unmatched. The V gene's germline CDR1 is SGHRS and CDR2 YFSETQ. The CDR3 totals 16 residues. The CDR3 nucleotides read TGCGCCAGCAGCTTGGAGGCGGGAGTGGGTTGGGATGAGCAGTTCTTC. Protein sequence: CASSLEAGVGWDEQFF.

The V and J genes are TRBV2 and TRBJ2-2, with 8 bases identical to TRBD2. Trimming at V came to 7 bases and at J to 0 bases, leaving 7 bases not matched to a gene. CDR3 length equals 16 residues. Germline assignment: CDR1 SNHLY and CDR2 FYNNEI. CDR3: CASTEQGLANTGELFF. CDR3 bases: TGTGCCAGCACCGAACAGGGACTAGCGAACACCGGGGAGCTGTTTTTT. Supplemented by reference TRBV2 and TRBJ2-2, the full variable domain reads EPEVTQTPSHQVTQMGQEVILRCVPISNHLYFYWYRQILGQKVEFLVSFYNNEISEKSEIFDDQFSVERPDGSNFTLKIRSTKLEDSAMYFCASTEQGLANTGELFFGEGSRLTVL.

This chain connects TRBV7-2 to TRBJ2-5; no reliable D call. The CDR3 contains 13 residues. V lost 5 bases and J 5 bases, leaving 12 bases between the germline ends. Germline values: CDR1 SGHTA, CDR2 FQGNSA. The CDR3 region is CASSPSFGETQYF. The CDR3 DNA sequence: TGTGCCAGCAGCCCGTCCTTTGGGGAGACCCAGTACTTC.

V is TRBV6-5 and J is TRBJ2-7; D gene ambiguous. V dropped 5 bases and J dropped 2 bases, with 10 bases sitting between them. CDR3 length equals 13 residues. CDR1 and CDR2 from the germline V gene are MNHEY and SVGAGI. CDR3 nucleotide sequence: TGTGCCAGCAGTCCCCCTTTGCCCTACGAGCAGTACTTC. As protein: CASSPPLPYEQYF.

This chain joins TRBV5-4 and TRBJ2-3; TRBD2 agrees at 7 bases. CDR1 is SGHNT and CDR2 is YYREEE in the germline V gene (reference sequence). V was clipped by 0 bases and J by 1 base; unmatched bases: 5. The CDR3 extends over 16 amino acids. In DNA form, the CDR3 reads TGTGCCAGCAGCTTGGCGGGGGGAAGTGGCACAGATACGCAGTATTTT. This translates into CASSLAGGSGTDTQYF.

This chain's CDR3 is CASSQKTGTRMYTGELFF. The DNA of the CDR3 is TGCGCCAGCAGCCAGAAAACCGGGACTAGAATGTACACCGGGGAGCTGTTTTTT. The chain joins TRBV5-1 to TRBJ2-2; TRBD2 matches 8 bases. The trim removed 4 bases at V and 3 bases at J, leaving 14 bases unmatched. Germline CDR1 SGHRS, CDR2 YFSETQ. CDR3 length equals 18 residues.

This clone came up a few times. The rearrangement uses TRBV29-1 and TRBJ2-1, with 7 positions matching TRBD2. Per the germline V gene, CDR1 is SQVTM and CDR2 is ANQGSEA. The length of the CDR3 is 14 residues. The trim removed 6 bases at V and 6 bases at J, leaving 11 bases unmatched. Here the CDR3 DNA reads TGCAGCGTAATGACTAGCAACCTGCTCAATGAGCAGTTCTTC. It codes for CSVMTSNLLNEQFF.

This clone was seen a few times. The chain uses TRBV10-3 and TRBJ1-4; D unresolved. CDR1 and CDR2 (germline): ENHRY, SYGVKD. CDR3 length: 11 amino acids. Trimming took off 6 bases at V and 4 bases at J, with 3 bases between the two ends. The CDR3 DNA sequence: TGTGCCATCAGGGGTAATGAAAAACTGTTTTTT. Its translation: CAIRGNEKLFF.

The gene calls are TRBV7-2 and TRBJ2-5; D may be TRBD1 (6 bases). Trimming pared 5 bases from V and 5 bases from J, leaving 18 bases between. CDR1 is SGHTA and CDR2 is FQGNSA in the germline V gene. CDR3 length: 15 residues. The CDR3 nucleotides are TGTGCCAGCAGCACGGGCCTAGGGGGTCAGGAGACCCAGTACTTC. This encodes CASSTGLGGQETQYF. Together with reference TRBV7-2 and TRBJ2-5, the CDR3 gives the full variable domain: GAGVSQSPSNKVTEKGKDVELRCDPISGHTALYWYRQSLGQGLEFLIYFQGNSAPDKSGLPSDRFSAERTGGSVSTLTIQRTQQEDSAVYLCASSTGLGGQETQYFGPGTRLLVL.

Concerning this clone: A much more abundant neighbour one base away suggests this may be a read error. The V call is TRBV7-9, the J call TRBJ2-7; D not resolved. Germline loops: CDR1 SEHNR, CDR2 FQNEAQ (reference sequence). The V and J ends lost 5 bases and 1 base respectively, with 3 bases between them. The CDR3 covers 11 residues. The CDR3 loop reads CASSPSYEQYF. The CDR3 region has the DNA TGTGCCAGCAGCCCTTCCTACGAGCAGTACTTC.

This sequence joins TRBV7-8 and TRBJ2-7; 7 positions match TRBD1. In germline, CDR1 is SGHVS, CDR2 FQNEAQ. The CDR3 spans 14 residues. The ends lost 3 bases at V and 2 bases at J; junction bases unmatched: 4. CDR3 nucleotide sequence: TGTGCCAGCAGCTTGCCAGGGGGTCCCTACGAGCAGTACTTC. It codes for CASSLPGGPYEQYF.

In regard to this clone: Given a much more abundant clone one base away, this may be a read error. In DNA form, the CDR3 reads TGTGCCAGCAGCTTAGTACAGGGGGACACTGAAGCTTTCTTT. Encoded protein: CASSLVQGDTEAFF. This chain links TRBV7-2 with TRBJ1-1; 8 bases are shared with TRBD1. CDR3 length: 14 residues. CDR1 SGHTA and CDR2 FQGNSA come from the germline V gene. With V trimmed by 1 base and J by 3 bases, 1 base remained unmatched.

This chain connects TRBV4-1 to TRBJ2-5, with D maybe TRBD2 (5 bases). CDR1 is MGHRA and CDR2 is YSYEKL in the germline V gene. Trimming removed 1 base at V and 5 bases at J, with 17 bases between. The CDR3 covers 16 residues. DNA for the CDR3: TGCGCCAGCAGCCAAGCGAGGGTGGGCACGCGGGAGACCCAGTACTTC. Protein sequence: CASSQARVGTRETQYF.

The CDR3 reads CASSPPGTRSLTEQYF. CDR3 coding DNA: TGTGCCAGCAGCCCCCCCGGGACTAGGAGCCTGACCGAGCAGTACTTC. This sequence joins TRBV7-9 and TRBJ2-7; 8 bases align to TRBD2. Trimming at V came to 5 bases and at J to 6 bases, leaving 15 bases not matched to a gene. The germline V gene has CDR1 SEHNR and CDR2 FQNEAQ (reference sequence). The CDR3 is made up of 16 amino acids.

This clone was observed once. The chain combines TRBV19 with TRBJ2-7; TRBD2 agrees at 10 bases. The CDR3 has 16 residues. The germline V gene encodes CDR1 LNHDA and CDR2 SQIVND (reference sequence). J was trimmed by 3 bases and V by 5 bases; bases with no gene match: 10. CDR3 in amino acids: CASSLASGSISYEQYF. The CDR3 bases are TGTGCCAGTAGTTTGGCTAGCGGGAGTATCAGCTACGAGCAGTACTTC.

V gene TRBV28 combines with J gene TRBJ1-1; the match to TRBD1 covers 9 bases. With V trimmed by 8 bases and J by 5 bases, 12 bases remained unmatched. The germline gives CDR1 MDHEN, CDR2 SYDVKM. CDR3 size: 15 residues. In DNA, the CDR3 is TGTGCCAGCGACACCACAGGGGGCAGGGATACTGAAGCTTTCTTT. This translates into CASDTTGGRDTEAFF.

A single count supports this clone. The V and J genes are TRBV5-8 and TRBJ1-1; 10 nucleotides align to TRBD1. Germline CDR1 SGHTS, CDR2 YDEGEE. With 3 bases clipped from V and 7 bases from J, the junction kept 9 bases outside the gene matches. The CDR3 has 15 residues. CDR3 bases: TGTGCCAGCAGCTGGCAAGGGGACAGGGGTTTTGAAGCTTTCTTT. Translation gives CASSWQGDRGFEAFF.

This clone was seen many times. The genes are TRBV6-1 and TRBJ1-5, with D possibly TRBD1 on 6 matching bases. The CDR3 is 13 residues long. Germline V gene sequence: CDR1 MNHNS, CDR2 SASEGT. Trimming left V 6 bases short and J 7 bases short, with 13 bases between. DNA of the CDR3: TGTGCCAGCAGGCCGCCCCAGGGGCAGCCCCAGCATTTT. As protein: CASRPPQGQPQHF.

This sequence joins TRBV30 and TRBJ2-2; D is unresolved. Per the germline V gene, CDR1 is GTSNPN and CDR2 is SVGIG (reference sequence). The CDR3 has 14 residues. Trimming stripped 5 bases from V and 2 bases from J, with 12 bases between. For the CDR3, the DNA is TGTGCCTGGGAGGTGGACCCTAACACCGGGGAGCTGTTTTTT. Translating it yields CAWEVDPNTGELFF.

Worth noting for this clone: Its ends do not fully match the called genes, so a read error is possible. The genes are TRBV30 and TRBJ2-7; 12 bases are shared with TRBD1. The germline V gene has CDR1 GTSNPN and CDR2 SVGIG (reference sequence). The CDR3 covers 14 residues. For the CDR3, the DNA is TGTGCCTGGACCGCGGGACAGGGGGCTTCCCCCGGGGACTTC. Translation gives CAWTAGQGASPGDF.